The clone carrying this T cell receptor beta chain was detected a few times. The antigen remains undetermined. TCR beta CDR3 regions were amplified from RNA transcripts. The HTBI set primed first-round TCR CDR3 RT-PCR. TCRdb recomputed calls from the multiplex PCR reads with MiXCR, one row per CDR3 protein. This table holds more than 550,000 distinct CDR3 sequences, around 20% found once. The data were taken from a study of T cells in Graves' hyperthyroidism and ophthalmopathy. Overall study results and limits: Progression to ophthalmopathy was predicted a median of approximately seven months early.

This CDR3 is 13 amino acids long. Germline CDR1 is SEHNR and CDR2 is FQNEAQ (reference sequence). The junction had 3 bases not matched to a gene; V was cut back by 7 bases and J by 2 bases. The sequencing sample was made of blood. This rearrangement joins TRBV7-9 to TRBJ2-3; 7 bases are a match to TRBD2. The receptor was isolated from a woman aged 50 to 60 with Graves' hyperthyroidism that later progressed to Graves' ophthalmopathy. The CDR3 region has the DNA TGTGCCAGCAACGGGACTAACACAGATACGCAGTATTTT. Protein product: CASNGTNTDTQYF.